The T cell receptor beta chain under discussion was sequenced for a study of control samples from healthy donors and cancer patients. Some clones are missing from TCRdb's copy, which holds only in-frame ones; the method was immunoSEQ multiplex PCR. This sample yields 80,000 to 100,000 clones, of which about 91% are seen a single time; less than 15% belongs to the top ten. The sequenced material came from blood. This receptor was obtained from a man aged 25 to 40 in good health.

CDR3 protein: CASSEGQGDIQYF. CDR3 DNA sequence: TGTGCCAGCAGCGAGGGGCAGGGGGACATTCAGTACTTC. The chain joins TRBV9 to TRBJ2-4; 7 nucleotides agree with TRBD1. There are 13 residues in the CDR3. CDR1 is SGDLS and CDR2 is YYNGEE in the germline V gene. With V trimmed by 3 bases and J by 8 bases, 5 bases remained unmatched.